A selection of T cell receptor beta chains follows, all from one sample in a study of blood T cell repertoires in COVID-19. Only in-frame clones appear in the TCRdb table, and some are missing; sequencing was by immunoSEQ multiplex PCR. Of more than 95,000 clones listed, 65% to 80% are singletons. The sample comprised peripheral blood. The receptors derive from a woman aged 65 to 85 with acute or convalescent COVID-19. The CDR3 runs from the conserved cysteine through the conserved F or W. A D gene is named only where the DNA matches it firmly. Rows may omit the clone size; those that give it use once, few, many or a size class.

CDR3 DNA: TGCGCCAGCAGTCTCAGGAGGGCCCTCTGTCATGAGCAGTTCTTC; CDR3 protein: CASSLRRALCHEQFF; V gene: TRBV23-1; clone size: NA; J gene: TRBJ2-1; D gene: NA
CDR3 DNA: TGTGCCAGCAGTTTACAGGGCGGCACAGATACGCAGTATTTT; CDR3 protein: CASSLQGGTDTQYF; V gene: TRBV27; clone size: NA; J gene: TRBJ2-3; D gene: NA
CDR3 DNA: TGTGCCTGGAGTGTACGTCCCAGGGATGGCTACACCTTC; CDR3 protein: CAWSVRPRDGYTF; V gene: TRBV30; clone size: NA; J gene: TRBJ1-2; D gene: NA
CDR3 DNA: TGTGCCTGGAGTGTACAACTAGCGGGGGTCAACTTC; CDR3 protein: CAWSVQLAGVNF; V gene: TRBV30; clone size: NA; J gene: TRBJ2-7; D gene: TRBD2
CDR3 DNA: TGTGCCAGCAGTTACTCGAGAGGACAAGAGACCCAGTACTTC; CDR3 protein: CASSYSRGQETQYF; V gene: TRBV6-2/TRBV6-3; clone size: NA; J gene: TRBJ2-5; D gene: NA
CDR3 DNA: TGTGCCAGCAAGGGACAGGGGGGTAGGTATGGCTACACCTTC; CDR3 protein: CASKGQGGRYGYTF; V gene: TRBV28; clone size: NA; J gene: TRBJ1-2; D gene: TRBD1
CDR3 DNA: TGCGCCAGCAGCTTGGCCTTGGCCCCAGCTAACTATGGCTACACCTTC; CDR3 protein: CASSLALAPANYGYTF; V gene: TRBV5-1; clone size: NA; J gene: TRBJ1-2; D gene: NA
CDR3 DNA: TGTGCCAGCAGCCCGGGACAGGGGAGGGATACGCAGTATTTT; CDR3 protein: CASSPGQGRDTQYF; V gene: TRBV6-5; clone size: NA; J gene: TRBJ2-3; D gene: TRBD1
CDR3 DNA: TGTGCCAGCTCACCACTGGGACAAGAAGCTTTCTTT; CDR3 protein: CASSPLGQEAFF; V gene: TRBV18; clone size: once; J gene: TRBJ1-1; D gene: NA
CDR3 DNA: TGTGCCAGTAGTACTACCGCCGGTCGGACAGGGAATGAAAAACTGTTTTTT; CDR3 protein: CASSTTAGRTGNEKLFF; V gene: TRBV19; clone size: NA; J gene: TRBJ1-4; D gene: TRBD1
CDR3 DNA: TGTGCCAGCAGCCGGACTAGCGGGGGGGTAGGGGACACCGGGGAGCTGTTTTTT; CDR3 protein: CASSRTSGGVGDTGELFF; V gene: TRBV11-2; clone size: NA; J gene: TRBJ2-2; D gene: TRBD2
CDR3 DNA: TGTGCCAGCAGCTTACGGGGGGCCATGAACACTGAAGCTTTCTTT; CDR3 protein: CASSLRGAMNTEAFF; V gene: TRBV7-2; clone size: NA; J gene: TRBJ1-1; D gene: NA
CDR3 DNA: TGTGCCAGCAGTCCCGGACTAGGGGCCGAGCAGTACTTC; CDR3 protein: CASSPGLGAEQYF; V gene: TRBV6-2/TRBV6-3; clone size: once; J gene: TRBJ2-7; D gene: TRBD2
CDR3 DNA: TGTGCCTGGAGCTCTGGGGAGGAACGGCAGTTCTTC; CDR3 protein: CAWSSGEERQFF; V gene: TRBV30; clone size: NA; J gene: TRBJ2-1; D gene: NA
CDR3 DNA: TGTGCCAGCAGTGCGCTGACAGGAGGGAACACTGAAGCTTTCTTT; CDR3 protein: CASSALTGGNTEAFF; V gene: TRBV2; clone size: few; J gene: TRBJ1-1; D gene: NA
CDR3 DNA: TGCAGCGTTTCCGGGACTAGCCCCAATGAGCAGTTCTTC; CDR3 protein: CSVSGTSPNEQFF; V gene: TRBV29-1; clone size: NA; J gene: TRBJ2-1; D gene: TRBD2
CDR3 DNA: TGTGCCAGTAGTATAGCCGAGGGAGCTAACTATGGCTACACCTTC; CDR3 protein: CASSIAEGANYGYTF; V gene: TRBV19; clone size: once; J gene: TRBJ1-2; D gene: NA
CDR3 DNA: TGTGCCAGCAGCGTAGCCGTAGGGGTGCGAGGCTACACCTTC; CDR3 protein: CASSVAVGVRGYTF; V gene: TRBV9; clone size: NA; J gene: TRBJ1-2; D gene: NA
CDR3 DNA: TGTGCCAGCAGCCACATTACTAGCTCCTACAATGAGCAGTTCTTC; CDR3 protein: CASSHITSSYNEQFF; V gene: TRBV6-2/TRBV6-3; clone size: many; J gene: TRBJ2-1; D gene: NA
CDR3 DNA: TGTGCCAGCAGCTTTAATTCCGGGACAGTAAGTCGCAGCAATCAGCCCCAGCATTTT; CDR3 protein: CASSFNSGTVSRSNQPQHF; V gene: TRBV5-4; clone size: NA; J gene: TRBJ1-5; D gene: TRBD1
CDR3 DNA: TGTGCCAGTAGTCCCCTCCGGACGGGAGGGGAGACCCAGTACTTC; CDR3 protein: CASSPLRTGGETQYF; V gene: TRBV19; clone size: NA; J gene: TRBJ2-5; D gene: TRBD2
CDR3 DNA: TGTGCCAGCAGTCCTTATAATGAGCAGTTCTTC; CDR3 protein: CASSPYNEQFF; V gene: TRBV2; clone size: many; J gene: TRBJ2-1; D gene: NA
CDR3 DNA: TGTGCCACCAGTGATTCGGGGAGAACGGAGACCCAGTACTTC; CDR3 protein: CATSDSGRTETQYF; V gene: TRBV24-1; clone size: NA; J gene: TRBJ2-5; D gene: NA
CDR3 DNA: TGCGCCAGCAGCCAACTTACAGGGGCGGGTCAGCCCCAGCATTTT; CDR3 protein: CASSQLTGAGQPQHF; V gene: TRBV4-3; clone size: NA; J gene: TRBJ1-5; D gene: TRBD1
CDR3 DNA: TGTGCCAGCAGCTTCGGTTCACCCCTCCACTTT; CDR3 protein: CASSFGSPLHF; V gene: TRBV7-9; clone size: NA; J gene: TRBJ1-6; D gene: NA
CDR3 DNA: TGTGCCAGCAGGTCCCCGGGAACCCACACAGATACGCAGTATTTT; CDR3 protein: CASRSPGTHTDTQYF; V gene: TRBV11-2; clone size: NA; J gene: TRBJ2-3; D gene: NA
CDR3 DNA: TGTGCCAGCACTGTGACAGGAAGCTATGGCTACACCTTC; CDR3 protein: CASTVTGSYGYTF; V gene: TRBV28; clone size: NA; J gene: TRBJ1-2; D gene: NA
CDR3 DNA: TGTGCCAGCAGTTTCCGGCAGGGGGCAACTTTCTTT; CDR3 protein: CASSFRQGATFF; V gene: TRBV6-5; clone size: NA; J gene: TRBJ1-1; D gene: TRBD1
CDR3 DNA: TGTGCCAGCAGGCGGGACTCCTTGAACACTGAAGCTTTCTTT; CDR3 protein: CASRRDSLNTEAFF; V gene: TRBV28; clone size: NA; J gene: TRBJ1-1; D gene: NA
CDR3 DNA: TGCAGCGCTGGGGGGGGGATTAGCACAGATACGCAGTATTTT; CDR3 protein: CSAGGGISTDTQYF; V gene: TRBV29-1; clone size: NA; J gene: TRBJ2-3; D gene: TRBD2
CDR3 DNA: TGTGCCACCAGCAGAGGGGACAGTCACTCTGGAAACACCATATATTTT; CDR3 protein: CATSRGDSHSGNTIYF; V gene: TRBV15; clone size: NA; J gene: TRBJ1-3; D gene: TRBD1
CDR3 DNA: TGTGCCAGCAGCCAAGATGTAGCGAAACAGTTCTTC; CDR3 protein: CASSQDVAKQFF; V gene: TRBV3-1/TRBV3-2; clone size: once; J gene: TRBJ2-1; D gene: NA
CDR3 DNA: TGTGCCAGTAGTACCCGACAGGGCGCAGGAAACACCATATATTTT; CDR3 protein: CASSTRQGAGNTIYF; V gene: TRBV19; clone size: NA; J gene: TRBJ1-3; D gene: TRBD1
CDR3 DNA: TGTGCCAGCAGCTCCACGGACAGTTACTATGGCTACACCTTC; CDR3 protein: CASSSTDSYYGYTF; V gene: TRBV5-6; clone size: few; J gene: TRBJ1-2; D gene: NA
CDR3 DNA: TGTGCCAGCAGCCTGGGACAGGAGAGCGTCTTAGCCAAAAACATTCAGTACTTC; CDR3 protein: CASSLGQESVLAKNIQYF; V gene: TRBV7-9; clone size: once; J gene: TRBJ2-4; D gene: TRBD1
CDR3 DNA: TGTGCCAGCAGTGGAGTCTCTGGGGCCAACGTCCTGACTTTC; CDR3 protein: CASSGVSGANVLTF; V gene: TRBV2; clone size: NA; J gene: TRBJ2-6; D gene: NA
CDR3 DNA: TGTGCCAGCTCCTACTCTATCAGGGAGAACACTGAAGCTTTCTTT; CDR3 protein: CASSYSIRENTEAFF; V gene: TRBV18; clone size: NA; J gene: TRBJ1-1; D gene: NA
CDR3 DNA: TGTGCCAGCAGTTTTTCAGGGACTGAAGCTTTCTTT; CDR3 protein: CASSFSGTEAFF; V gene: TRBV2; clone size: NA; J gene: TRBJ1-1; D gene: NA
CDR3 DNA: TGCGCCAGCAGCTTGGTGGCAGGCGATGATGGCTACACCTTC; CDR3 protein: CASSLVAGDDGYTF; V gene: TRBV5-1; clone size: NA; J gene: TRBJ1-2; D gene: NA
CDR3 DNA: TGCGCCAGCAGGGGGACAGGGGGCTACGAGCAGTACTTC; CDR3 protein: CASRGTGGYEQYF; V gene: TRBV5-1; clone size: NA; J gene: TRBJ2-7; D gene: TRBD1
CDR3 DNA: TGCAGCGTTTCGACAGGTATATCAAGAGATACGCAGTATTTT; CDR3 protein: CSVSTGISRDTQYF; V gene: TRBV29-1; clone size: NA; J gene: TRBJ2-3; D gene: NA
CDR3 DNA: TGTGCCAGTAGTCCGAGGGACTTTTCCTACAATGAGCAGTTCTTC; CDR3 protein: CASSPRDFSYNEQFF; V gene: TRBV19; clone size: NA; J gene: TRBJ2-1; D gene: NA
CDR3 DNA: TGTGCCAGCAGACCCGGACAGGGGGCGAGGACTGAAGCTTTCTTT; CDR3 protein: CASRPGQGARTEAFF; V gene: TRBV2; clone size: once; J gene: TRBJ1-1; D gene: TRBD1
CDR3 DNA: TGTGCCAGCAGTGAACGAGGGGGCAGGACCAAAAACATTCAGTACTTC; CDR3 protein: CASSERGGRTKNIQYF; V gene: TRBV2; clone size: NA; J gene: TRBJ2-4; D gene: TRBD1
CDR3 DNA: TGCGCCAGCAGCCAATGGACTAGCGGGGGGGCGGACACCGGGGAGCTGTTTTTT; CDR3 protein: CASSQWTSGGADTGELFF; V gene: TRBV4-1; clone size: few; J gene: TRBJ2-2; D gene: TRBD2
CDR3 DNA: TGTGCCAGCAGTCCGCCTCCGGGACAGGGAACCTATGGCTACACCTTC; CDR3 protein: CASSPPPGQGTYGYTF; V gene: TRBV6-6; clone size: NA; J gene: TRBJ1-2; D gene: TRBD1
CDR3 DNA: TGTGCCAGTAGTATAGGCGCAGGGGCCGAGCAGTACTTC; CDR3 protein: CASSIGAGAEQYF; V gene: TRBV19; clone size: few; J gene: TRBJ2-7; D gene: NA
CDR3 DNA: TGTGCCAGCAGCCGAGGACAGCTCAACACCGGGGAGCTGTTTTTT; CDR3 protein: CASSRGQLNTGELFF; V gene: TRBV7-6; clone size: NA; J gene: TRBJ2-2; D gene: NA
CDR3 DNA: TGCAGTGCACGGGTACAAGAGACCCAGTACTTC; CDR3 protein: CSARVQETQYF; V gene: TRBV20-1; clone size: NA; J gene: TRBJ2-5; D gene: NA
CDR3 DNA: TGTGCCAGCAGCCCCAGGTCCCATGGCTACACCTTC; CDR3 protein: CASSPRSHGYTF; V gene: TRBV7-2; clone size: once; J gene: TRBJ1-2; D gene: NA
CDR3 DNA: TGTGCCAGCAGCTTAGTCCGGCAGGGCCCGGGCACTGAAGCTTTCTTT; CDR3 protein: CASSLVRQGPGTEAFF; V gene: TRBV7-2; clone size: NA; J gene: TRBJ1-1; D gene: NA
CDR3 DNA: TGTGCTAGTGGTCCGCACGGGACTAGAACCAAAAACATTCAGTACTTC; CDR3 protein: CASGPHGTRTKNIQYF; V gene: TRBV12-5; clone size: NA; J gene: TRBJ2-4; D gene: TRBD2
CDR3 DNA: TGTGCCAGCAGCCCGGGACAGGGGGCCTGGGCCAACGTCCTGACTTTC; CDR3 protein: CASSPGQGAWANVLTF; V gene: TRBV6-2/TRBV6-3; clone size: once; J gene: TRBJ2-6; D gene: TRBD1
CDR3 DNA: TGTGCCAGCAGTTATGACAGATATGGCTACACCTTC; CDR3 protein: CASSYDRYGYTF; V gene: TRBV28; clone size: NA; J gene: TRBJ1-2; D gene: NA
CDR3 DNA: TGTGCCAGCAGCCAGGCTGAGGTTTATAATTCACCCCTCCACTTT; CDR3 protein: CASSQAEVYNSPLHF; V gene: TRBV3-1/TRBV3-2; clone size: few; J gene: TRBJ1-6; D gene: NA
CDR3 DNA: TGTGCCAGCAGTGCTCGGGGGACGATCTCCTACGAGCAGTACTTC; CDR3 protein: CASSARGTISYEQYF; V gene: TRBV2; clone size: NA; J gene: TRBJ2-7; D gene: NA
CDR3 DNA: TGTGCCAGCAGTTCACAGGGTTTAGTTGGCTACACCTTC; CDR3 protein: CASSSQGLVGYTF; V gene: TRBV2; clone size: NA; J gene: TRBJ1-2; D gene: NA
CDR3 DNA: TGTGCCAGCAGCTTGGGCGGGCGGAACCAAGAAGCTTTCTTT; CDR3 protein: CASSLGGRNQEAFF; V gene: TRBV5-4; clone size: few; J gene: TRBJ1-1; D gene: NA